The next 3 T cell receptor beta chains were all read from a single sample in a study of shared clonotypes between healthy human individuals. Here immunoSEQ multiplex PCR was the method, and the copy in TCRdb shows in-frame clones only, minus some. The sample holds over 2,000,000 clones, roughly 95% seen once. Naive CD8 cells lacked CD45RO, underwent positive selection for CCR7 and left out terminally differentiated effector memory CD45RA+ cells. What was sequenced was naive CD8+ T cells from PBMCs. These receptors originate from a man in his late teens or twenties in good health. Some clones in this sample may be carry-over from other donors' samples.

This clone came up once. This chain uses TRBV6-1 with TRBJ2-1; 11 bases match TRBD1. Germline CDR1 and CDR2: MNHNS and SASEGT. With 8 bases clipped from V and 6 bases from J, the junction kept 3 bases outside the gene matches. The CDR3 is 13 residues long. The CDR3 loop is CASFGTGGNEQFF. Written as DNA, the CDR3 is TGTGCCAGCTTCGGGACAGGGGGCAATGAGCAGTTCTTC.

This clone was picked up one time. The junction shows a germline mismatch at one end, possibly a read error. The chain combines TRBV7-9 with TRBJ2-7; 11 bases fit TRBD2. CDR3 length equals 16 residues. Germline CDR1 and CDR2: SEHNR and FQNEAQ (reference sequence). The CDR3, as DNA: TGTGCCAGCAGTTTAGCGGGAGGGGAAAACTCCTACGAGCAGTACTTC. Its protein is CASSLAGGENSYEQYF.

The gene calls are TRBV13 and TRBJ2-1; TRBD2 matches 7 bases. Per germline, CDR1 PRHDT and CDR2 FYEKMQ (reference sequence). The trim removed 5 bases at V and 8 bases at J, leaving 6 bases unmatched. This CDR3 is 13 amino acids long. The CDR3 spells CASSTLALDEQFF. CDR3 coding DNA: TGTGCCAGCAGCACACTAGCGTTGGATGAGCAGTTCTTC.